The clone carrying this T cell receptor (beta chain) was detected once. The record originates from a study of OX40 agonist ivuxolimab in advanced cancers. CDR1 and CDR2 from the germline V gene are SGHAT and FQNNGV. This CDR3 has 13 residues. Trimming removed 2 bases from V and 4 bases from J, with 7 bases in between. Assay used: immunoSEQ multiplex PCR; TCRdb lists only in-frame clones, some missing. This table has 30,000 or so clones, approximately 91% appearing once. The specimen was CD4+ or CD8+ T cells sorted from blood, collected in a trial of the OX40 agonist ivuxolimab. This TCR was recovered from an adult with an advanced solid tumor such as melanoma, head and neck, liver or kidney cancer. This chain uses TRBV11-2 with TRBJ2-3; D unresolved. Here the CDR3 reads CASSLITADTQYF. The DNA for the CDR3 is TGTGCCAGCAGCTTAATAACGGCAGATACGCAGTATTTT.